The sequence of this TCR beta chain was determined in a study of identical twins. Turning to this clonotype: Its specificity is unknown.

The study, taken as a whole, reports: Analyses of zero insertions could, in part, be confounded by invariant MAIT and iNKT cells.

The length of the CDR3 is 14 residues. Germline V lookup: CDR1 SEHNR, CDR2 FQNEAQ (reference sequence). V was clipped by 6 bases and J by 2 bases; unmatched bases: 6. TCRdb re-analysed the 5' RACE reads in MiXCR, keeping a single row per CDR3 protein. The table has under 1 million distinct CDR3 sequences, about 12% seen once. These sequences were also reported in another study, on yellow fever vaccine responses in identical twins.

The sequence was collected from a woman aged 18 to 35 in good health. The chain employs TRBV7-9 and TRBJ2-5; 7 bases fit TRBD1. The source material was PBMCs. The CDR3 sequence: CASSRDREQETQYF. In DNA, the CDR3 is TGTGCCAGCAGTCGCGACAGGGAACAAGAGACCCAGTACTTC.